Each of the 27 T cell receptor beta chains below was sequenced from the same sample in a study of identical twins. TCRdb redid the calling of the 5' RACE reads with MiXCR, one entry per CDR3 protein. The sample lists around 960,000 distinct CDR3 sequences, more than 9% occurring once. These records were also assigned to another study, of yellow fever vaccine responses in identical twins.

The material sequenced was PBMCs. These receptors were obtained from a young woman in good health.

This chain links TRBV15 with TRBJ2-1; 9 bases agree with TRBD2. The CDR3 length is 14 residues. Trimming removed 8 bases from V and 0 bases from J; junction bases left unmatched: 2. Germline CDR1 is LNHNV and CDR2 is YYDKDF (reference sequence). The chain's CDR3 is CATLAGSSYNEQFF. The CDR3 DNA reads as TGTGCCACCCTAGCGGGAAGCTCCTACAATGAGCAGTTCTTC.

The gene calls are TRBV12-3 or TRBV12-4 and TRBJ2-1; 8 bases agree with TRBD2. The CDR3 has 15 amino acids. V lost 5 bases and J lost 9; bases outside the gene matches: 12. The CDR3: CASSIAGGLTTEQFF. DNA for the CDR3: TGTGCCAGCAGTATCGCGGGGGGCCTAACAACTGAGCAGTTCTTC.

This clonotype has more than one count but fewer than ten. The V call is TRBV28, the J call TRBJ2-4, with D uncertain. The CDR3 covers 11 residues. V was clipped by 8 bases and J by 8 bases, with 10 bases between them. Germline loops: CDR1 MDHEN, CDR2 SYDVKM. The chain's CDR3 is CASGRTDIQYF. CDR3 bases: TGTGCCAGCGGACGGACCGACATTCAGTACTTC.

The V call is TRBV4-1, the J call TRBJ2-5, with a possible D match to TRBD2 (5 bases). Germline values: CDR1 MGHRA, CDR2 YSYEKL. The CDR3 contains 14 residues. V was cut by 0 bases and J by 5 bases, with 10 bases left in between. The CDR3 nucleotides read TGCGCCAGCAGCCAAGAACTGACGGGGGAGACCCAGTACTTC. It encodes CASSQELTGETQYF.

The gene calls are TRBV27 and TRBJ1-2; 8 nucleotides line up with TRBD1. Trimming removed 0 bases from V and 4 bases from J; junction bases left unmatched: 4. There are 15 residues in the CDR3. In germline, CDR1 is MNHEY, CDR2 SMNVEV (reference sequence). CDR3 region: CASSLSTGVGYGYTF. The CDR3 DNA sequence: TGTGCCAGCAGTTTATCGACAGGGGTGGGCTATGGCTACACCTTC.

This clonotype was seen ten or more times. This chain links TRBV25-1 with TRBJ1-2, with D hard to call. The CDR3 runs to 13 residues. The germline CDR1 and CDR2 sequences are MGHDK and SYGVNS. V was shortened by 3 bases and J by 5 bases, with 10 bases between the two germline ends. CDR3 region: CASSDRGLYGYTF. DNA for the CDR3: TGTGCCAGCAGTGACCGCGGACTTTATGGCTACACCTTC.

V gene TRBV4-1 combines with J gene TRBJ2-3; TRBD1 is a possible D gene (5 bases). CDR3 length: 18 residues. V lost 0 bases to trimming and J lost 2 bases, with 18 bases between them. Germline V lookup: CDR1 MGHRA, CDR2 YSYEKL. CDR3 in amino acids: CASSQEDQVWGSTDTQYF. The CDR3 DNA is TGCGCCAGCAGCCAAGAGGACCAGGTTTGGGGCTCCACAGATACGCAGTATTTT.

The table lists this clonotype with many counts. The chain has TRBV12-3 or TRBV12-4 and TRBJ1-5; TRBD1 is a possible D gene (6 bases). This CDR3 comprises 13 residues. V was trimmed by 6 bases and J by 1 base, leaving 7 bases between them. The CDR3 coding sequence is TGTGCCAGCAGGCAGGGGAGCAATCAGCCCCAGCATTTT. It is translated as CASRQGSNQPQHF.

This clonotype was observed a handful of times. The V call is TRBV4-1, the J call TRBJ2-4, with 7 bases matching TRBD1. This CDR3 has 15 amino acids. The V segment lost 6 bases and the J segment 6 bases; nucleotides outside the gene matches: 11. Germline V CDR1 and CDR2: MGHRA, YSYEKL. CDR3 in amino acids: CASSQKSGQLNIQYF. CDR3 nucleotide sequence: TGCGCCAGCAGTCAAAAATCGGGACAGTTAAACATTCAGTACTTC.

The V call is TRBV5-1, the J call TRBJ2-1; D might be TRBD1 or TRBD2, each matching 5 bases. Between the trimmed V and J ends, which lost 3 bases and 0 bases, there was a span of 13 bases. Germline V gene lookup returns CDR1 SGHRS and CDR2 YFSETQ. The CDR3 length is 16 residues. CDR3 residues: CASSSGAASSYNEQFF. The CDR3 DNA follows: TGCGCCAGCAGCTCCGGGGCCGCTAGCTCCTACAATGAGCAGTTCTTC. The variable domain in full, with the rest retrieved from reference TRBV5-1 and TRBJ2-1, is KAGVTQTPRYLIKTRGQQVTLSCSPISGHRSVSWYQQTPGQGLQFLFEYFSETQRNKGNFPGRFSGRQFSNSRSEMNVSTLELGDSALYLCASSSGAASSYNEQFFGPGTRLTVL.

This clonotype was detected only a few times. Its ends do not fully match the called genes, so a read error is possible. J is TRBJ2-5 and V is TRBV20-1; no clear D. The CDR3 sequence is 12 residues long. Germline CDR1 is DFQATT and CDR2 is SNEGSKA (reference sequence). CDR3 sequence: CSASSYRVDPSF. The CDR3 DNA sequence: TGCAGTGCAAGCAGTTATCGGGTAGACCCAAGCTTC.

This clonotype was seen more than once but under ten times. The chain employs TRBV18 and TRBJ2-7, with 9 bases identical to TRBD1. Losses at the gene ends were 2 bases for V and 5 bases for J; bases not matched to a gene: 13. CDR1 and CDR2 (germline): KGHSH, LQKENI. The CDR3 has 17 amino acids. The CDR3 reads CASSPDGTGIFRNEQYV. The CDR3 DNA reads as TGTGCCAGCTCACCAGACGGGACAGGGATTTTTCGGAACGAGCAGTACGTC.

A note on this clonotype: A much larger clone lies a single base off, so this may be a read error. V gene TRBV10-2 combines with J gene TRBJ2-7, with 11 positions matching TRBD2. Trimming took 6 bases from V and 5 from J; bases not matched to a gene: 9. The CDR3 runs 15 residues. Looked up from germline, CDR1 is WSHSY and CDR2 is SAAADI. CDR3 in DNA: TGCGCCAGCAGCCCGGAGCTAGCGGGAGGAGACGAGCAGTACTTC. Amino acid sequence: CASSPELAGGDEQYF.

A few counts support this clonotype. V is TRBV20-1 and J is TRBJ2-2; 7 nucleotides line up with TRBD1. The CDR3 contains 15 residues. Germline lookup yields CDR1 DFQATT and CDR2 SNEGSKA (reference sequence). DNA of the CDR3: TGCAGCGTACGGTCCGGGACAGTGAACACCGGGGAGCTGTTTTTT. Its protein product is CSVRSGTVNTGELFF.

Many counts were recorded for this clonotype. The chain couples TRBV10-3 to TRBJ2-1; D gene unclear. Germline V gene sequence: CDR1 ENHRY, CDR2 SYGVKD. The CDR3 extends over 13 amino acids. Trimming removed 8 bases from V and 8 bases from J, with 16 bases in between. As DNA, the CDR3 is TGTGCCATCCAGAAGCAAATCTTAGATGAGCAGTTCTTC. Encoded protein: CAIQKQILDEQFF.

The sample holds a few counts of this clonotype. The chain employs TRBV3-1 and TRBJ2-3; D gene unclear. The CDR3 length is 17 residues. The germline gives CDR1 LGHDT, CDR2 YNNKEL (reference sequence). Trimming shortened V by 4 bases and J by 2 bases, and 19 bases separated the two germline ends. The CDR3 protein is CASSPPVQAQHTDTQYF. CDR3 coding DNA: TGTGCCAGCAGCCCACCCGTTCAGGCCCAACACACAGATACGCAGTATTTT.

This clonotype appeared a few times. The chain combines TRBV5-1 with TRBJ2-1; D remains ambiguous. This CDR3 spans 13 amino acids. The V end lost 6 bases, the J end lost 6 bases, and 13 bases lay between the germline ends. CDR1 and CDR2 (germline): SGHRS, YFSETQ. CDR3 DNA: TGCGCCAGCAACCCCTTCCCGGGCAATGAGCAGTTCTTC. Protein product: CASNPFPGNEQFF.

The rearrangement links TRBV2 to TRBJ2-5, with D tentatively TRBD1 or TRBD2 (5 bases each). This CDR3 has 13 amino acids. Trimming removed 10 bases from V and 1 base from J, with 13 bases in between. CDR1 is SNHLY, CDR2 FYNNEI, per germline. The CDR3 DNA follows: TGTGCCACCGAGGGGCCTAGCCAAGAGACCCAGTACTTC. It encodes CATEGPSQETQYF.

This clonotype was observed at least ten times. The chain has TRBV6-2 or TRBV6-3 and TRBJ2-7, with D possibly matching TRBD2 (6 bases). CDR1 and CDR2 from the germline V gene are MNHEY and SVGEGT. V lost 7 bases and J lost 5, with 15 bases in between. The CDR3 has 13 residues. The DNA of the CDR3 is TGTGCCAGCAATTTTCGGAGGGGTAACGAGCAGTACTTC. As protein: CASNFRRGNEQYF.

The CDR3 bases are TGTGCCAGCAGTTTTGGCCGAGGGGGGAAGTCAGAGACCCAGTACTTC. It codes for CASSFGRGGKSETQYF. The V and J genes are TRBV28 and TRBJ2-5; D assignment may be TRBD1 or TRBD2 (6 bases each). Germline V gives CDR1 MDHEN, CDR2 SYDVKM. V lost 3 bases to trimming and J lost 4 bases, with 18 bases between them. CDR3 size: 16 residues. The variable domain in full, completed from reference TRBV28 and TRBJ2-5, reads DVKVTQSSRYLVKRTGEKVFLECVQDMDHENMFWYRQDPGLGLRLIYFSYDVKMKEKGDIPEGYSVSREKKERFSLILESASTNQTSMYLCASSFGRGGKSETQYFGPGTRLLVL.

This chain joins TRBV10-3 and TRBJ2-1; 13 nucleotides align to TRBD2. Germline CDR1 is ENHRY and CDR2 is SYGVKD. Germline trimming cut 4 bases from V and 0 bases from J; bases unmatched to any gene: 18. The CDR3 length is 22 residues. The CDR3 DNA sequence: TGTGCCATCAGTGGTATCAGACGGAACGGGACTAGCGGGGTTAGCTCCTACAATGAGCAGTTCTTC. Residues: CAISGIRRNGTSGVSSYNEQFF.

The V gene is TRBV5-1, the J gene TRBJ2-7; no reliable D call. CDR1 is SGHRS and CDR2 is YFSETQ in the germline V gene. The CDR3 has 13 amino acids. Trimming cost V 5 bases and J 3 bases, with 12 bases left between them. The CDR3 region has the DNA TGCGCCAGCAGTTGGTCCCCCGGCTACGAGCAGTACTTC. Translated: CASSWSPGYEQYF.

This clonotype has only one observation. A much larger clone lies one base from this, so it may be a read error. CDR3 DNA: TGCAGTACACCTGGACTAGCGGGGATTATGGTTGAGCAGTTCTTC. Its translation is CSTPGLAGIMVEQFF. The J gene is TRBJ2-1, the V gene TRBV20-1; 12 nucleotides match TRBD2. This CDR3 comprises 15 residues. V lost 8 bases to trimming and J lost 9 bases; unmatched junction nucleotides: 14. The germline CDR1 and CDR2 sequences are DFQATT and SNEGSKA (reference sequence).

This clonotype was counted only a few times. The rearrangement links TRBV12-3 or TRBV12-4 to TRBJ2-3, with 8 bases identical to TRBD2. The trim removed 4 bases at V and 1 base at J, leaving 7 bases unmatched. This CDR3 has 16 amino acids. CDR3 nucleotides: TGTGCCAGCAGTTACCTTAGCGGGGCTGGCACAGATACGCAGTATTTT. This sequence encodes CASSYLSGAGTDTQYF.

This clonotype was counted ten times or more. The chain has TRBV20-1 and TRBJ2-3; D is undetermined. There are 14 residues in the CDR3. V was pared by 6 bases and J by 4 bases, with 17 bases between. Germline CDR1 reads DFQATT; CDR2 reads SNEGSKA (reference sequence). For the CDR3, the DNA is TGCAGTGCCGAAGGGCTTACTGGCCCAGATACGCAGTATTTT. Residues: CSAEGLTGPDTQYF.

The V call is TRBV5-6, the J call TRBJ2-2, with TRBD1 matching over 7 bases. J lost 6 bases, V lost 7 bases, and 3 bases had no gene match. Per germline, CDR1 SGHDT and CDR2 YYEEEE. The CDR3 sequence is 12 residues long. CDR3 DNA sequence: TGTGCCAGCGGACAGGCCGCCGGGGAGCTGTTTTTT. Amino acids: CASGQAAGELFF.

This clonotype showed up just a few times. The DNA for the CDR3 is TGTGCCAGCAGCTTAATGCCTTTGGGAGGCACTGAAGCTTTCTTT. Protein product: CASSLMPLGGTEAFF. The V gene is TRBV7-2, the J gene TRBJ1-1; D unclear. Germline lookup yields CDR1 SGHTA and CDR2 FQGNSA. The germline V and J ends were trimmed by 2 bases and 4 bases, with 14 bases remaining between them. CDR3 length: 15 residues.